This TCR beta chain is drawn from a study of T-cell memory formation after mild COVID-19. V was pared by 6 bases and J by 6 bases, with 10 bases of the junction left unmatched. Germline CDR1 LNHDA, CDR2 SQIVND (reference sequence). CDR3 length: 14 residues. Worth noting for this clonotype: Its antigen is unknown.

Researchers used 5'RACE with constant-segment primers to make TCR alpha and TCR beta cDNA libraries that carry sample barcodes and UMIs. TCRdb called the 5' RACE reads again in MiXCR, with one record for every CDR3 protein. The table has 300,000 to 350,000 distinct CDR3 sequences, more than 13% seen once. Findings of the study overall: Certain responding clones were present in pre-infection memory, suggesting participation of cross-reactive memory. Shrinking CD4+ clones were chiefly CM and EM; CD8+ ones were chiefly EMRA. For second-wave clones that peaked at day 37, SARS-CoV-2 specificity went unverified.

This TCR was recovered from a man younger than 30 who had mild COVID-19 (a few samples of this study predate the infection). Cell type and time point are not known. Sequenced material: PBMCs or a T cell subset sorted from them (not recorded which). The chain links TRBV19 to TRBJ1-2; 7 bases are shared with TRBD1. The CDR3 spells CASSKSDRVHGYTF. The CDR3, as DNA: TGTGCCAGTAGCAAGAGTGACAGGGTACATGGCTACACCTTC.